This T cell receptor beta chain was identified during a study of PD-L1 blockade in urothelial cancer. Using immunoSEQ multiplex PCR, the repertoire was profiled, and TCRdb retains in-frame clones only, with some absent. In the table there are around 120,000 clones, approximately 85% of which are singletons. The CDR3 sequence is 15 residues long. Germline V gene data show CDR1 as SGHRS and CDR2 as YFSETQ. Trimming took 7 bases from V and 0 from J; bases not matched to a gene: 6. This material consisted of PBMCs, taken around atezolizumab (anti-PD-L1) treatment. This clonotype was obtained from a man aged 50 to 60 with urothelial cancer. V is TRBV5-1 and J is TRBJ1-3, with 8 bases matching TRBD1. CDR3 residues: CASPGQGFSGNTIYF. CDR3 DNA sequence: TGCGCCAGCCCTGGACAGGGATTCTCTGGAAACACCATATATTTT.